Each of the 18 T cell receptor beta chains below was sequenced from the same sample in a study of monozygotic twins with inflammatory bowel disease. TCRdb derives one entry per CDR3 protein from the 5' RACE reads, leaving out DNA. This sample's table reports over 90,000 distinct CDR3 sequences. The sample comprised blood. The receptors stem from a human donor with ulcerative colitis or Crohn's disease, or a healthy co-twin of an affected twin (not recorded which).

The chain couples TRBV10-3 to TRBJ2-7. In germline, CDR1 is ENHRY, CDR2 SYGVKD. The CDR3 is 14 amino acids. The CDR3 sequence: CAISESAGSYEQYF.

The V and J genes are TRBV7-2 and TRBJ2-7. Per the germline V gene, CDR1 is SGHTA and CDR2 is FQGNSA. CDR3 length equals 15 residues. CDR3 region: CASSLFSEINYEQYF.

The CDR3 protein is CASSQDSRTTKNPYEQYF. V usage is TRBV3-1 and J usage is TRBJ2-7; the TCRdb call, TRBD1, lacks DNA for checking. Germline CDR1 LGHDT, CDR2 YNNKEL (reference sequence). This CDR3 has 18 amino acids.

V and J are TRBV7-2 and TRBJ2-6; as DNA is missing, the TRBD2 call by TCRdb cannot be tested. Germline V gives CDR1 SGHTA, CDR2 FQGNSA. The CDR3 loop spans 17 amino acids. This CDR3 reads CASSFGLAGDGANVLTF.

The gene calls are TRBV15 and TRBJ2-2; TCRdb names TRBD2, which stays unverified in the absence of DNA. Germline V gene sequence: CDR1 LNHNV, CDR2 YYDKDF (reference sequence). The CDR3 has 14 amino acids. CDR3 in amino acids: CATSKKSNSRVMFF.

V usage is TRBV7-2 and J usage is TRBJ2-7; TCRdb calls TRBD1, which cannot be checked without DNA. The CDR3 covers 14 residues. Germline V gene data show CDR1 as SGHTA and CDR2 as FQGNSA. The CDR3 protein is CASSFGTGAYEQYF.

The gene calls are TRBV3-1 and TRBJ2-6; the TCRdb call, TRBD1, lacks DNA for checking. The CDR3 contains 20 residues. The germline CDR1 and CDR2 sequences are LGHDT and YNNKEL (reference sequence). The CDR3 sequence is CASSQELNRGLYSGANVLTF.

The gene calls are TRBV7-8 and TRBJ2-3; no DNA is available, so the TRBD2 call from TCRdb remains unchecked. Germline CDR1 and CDR2: SGHVS and FQNEAQ. The length of the CDR3 is 16 residues. The CDR3 region is CASSTARLVFTDTQYF.

The chain couples TRBV9 to TRBJ2-5; TCRdb's D call of TRBD1 is untestable without DNA. The germline CDR1 and CDR2 sequences are SGDLS and YYNGEE. This CDR3 comprises 13 residues. The CDR3 sequence is CASGGAELETQYF.

The chain carries TRBV7-2 and TRBJ1-2; the D call of TRBD1 rests on TCRdb alone, since no DNA is present to check it. Germline CDR1 SGHTA, CDR2 FQGNSA. The CDR3 has 15 residues. This chain's CDR3 is CASSSRGVSNYGYTF.

The V call is TRBV20-1, the J call TRBJ2-7. The CDR3 runs to 11 residues. Germline V lookup: CDR1 DFQATT, CDR2 SNEGSKA (reference sequence). The chain's CDR3 is CSARGGPEQYF.

The rearrangement joins TRBV5-1 to TRBJ2-7; the TCRdb D gene call, TRBD2, has no DNA to confirm it. The CDR3 length is 16 residues. Germline V lookup: CDR1 SGHRS, CDR2 YFSETQ. The CDR3 here is CASSLVLAGAFYEQYF.

The chain combines TRBV20-1 with TRBJ2-7; the D call of TRBD2 rests on TCRdb alone, since no DNA is present to check it. Germline CDR1 and CDR2: DFQATT and SNEGSKA (reference sequence). The CDR3 spans 15 residues. The CDR3 loop is CSVPRSGTSGYEQYF.

The gene calls are TRBV7-2 and TRBJ2-5. The CDR3 runs to 13 residues. Per germline, CDR1 SGHTA and CDR2 FQGNSA. CDR3 amino acids: CAQRANGEETQYF.

The chain uses TRBV7-2 and TRBJ2-7; without DNA, the TCRdb call of TRBD1 cannot be checked. The CDR3 extends over 15 amino acids. Germline-derived CDR1 and CDR2 are SGHTA and FQGNSA. CDR3: CAGRQDRGQVYEQYF.

The chain employs TRBV18 and TRBJ2-5. The CDR3 length is 14 residues. Looked up from germline, CDR1 is KGHSH and CDR2 is LQKENI. CDR3: CASSPRVAEETQYF.

The chain recombines TRBV10-3 with TRBJ2-7; the D call from TCRdb, TRBD1, cannot be confirmed without DNA. The CDR3 loop spans 14 amino acids. Per germline, CDR1 ENHRY and CDR2 SYGVKD. CDR3: CAISESGRGGEQYF.

The rearrangement uses TRBV29-1 and TRBJ2-5; the TCRdb call, TRBD1, lacks DNA for checking. The CDR3 runs to 12 residues. Germline values: CDR1 SQVTM, CDR2 ANQGSEA. The CDR3 region is CSVGAGWETQYF.